This T cell receptor (beta chain) was identified during a study of OX40 agonist ivuxolimab in advanced cancers. About the research overall: Patients received ivuxolimab, an intravenous treatment, every 2 weeks at 0.01 to 10 mg/kg. Anti-PD-1, anti-PD-L1 or anti-CTLA-4 therapy given earlier was allowed, and roughly 40% had some.

Using immunoSEQ multiplex PCR, the repertoire was profiled, and TCRdb retains in-frame clones only, with some absent. This table has under 45,000 clones, approximately 80% appearing once. Of note for this clone: What it binds is not known.

Notes on the study in general: Specificity for antigen went undetermined in the expanded peripheral T cells.

This CDR3 spans 14 amino acids. Looked up from germline, CDR1 is LNHDA and CDR2 is SQIVND (reference sequence). V lost 6 bases and J lost 8, with 16 bases in between. The genes are TRBV19 and TRBJ1-4, with a weak D call TRBD1 (6 bases). Sequencing used CD4+ or CD8+ T cells sorted from blood, obtained in a trial of the OX40 agonist ivuxolimab. This TCR derives from an adult with an advanced solid tumor such as melanoma, head and neck, liver or kidney cancer. The CDR3 coding sequence is TGTGCCAGTAGGTTGGGGGGGCCGGGCGAAAAACTGTTTTTT. This sequence encodes CASRLGGPGEKLFF.